This TCR beta chain was documented in a study of T cell changes during pregnancy in multiple sclerosis. Clones were read by immunoSEQ multiplex PCR, and TCRdb kept only the in-frame ones, dropping some. The table shows approximately 88,000 clones, with about 95% occurring only once. The CDR3 extends over 14 amino acids. V trimming: 2 bases; J trimming: 3 bases; junction bases outside the gene matches: 5. Germline CDR1 and CDR2: SGDLS and YYNGEE. The clonotype comes from a female donor with multiple sclerosis, enrolled in a pregnancy study. This rearrangement joins TRBV9 to TRBJ2-7; 7 nucleotides line up with TRBD1. The sequenced sample was peripheral blood, obtained in the second trimester of pregnancy. The CDR3: CASSVSRDSYEQYF. CDR3 nucleotide sequence: TGTGCCAGCAGCGTCTCTAGGGACAGCTACGAGCAGTACTTC.